A single sample gave rise to the 32 T cell receptor beta chains below, sequenced in a study of blood T cells in healthy people across ages (dated by TCRdb to the mid-2010s). Libraries were prepared through 5' RACE. TCRdb shows the sequencer as Illumina HiSeq 2500. A second PCR of roughly 6 to 11 cycles was run with a J-beta primer mix and a sample-barcoded 5' primer. TCRdb reworked the public reads: Q25 trimming with fastp, MiXCR clone assembly, productive beta chains retained. Each record represents a unique CDR3 protein, reported with the most common genes and DNA among its rows. A total of hundreds of thousands of distinct CDR3 sequences appear in this sample, 58% of them only once. Of the sample, over 20% is held by the ten largest clones. Source material: blood. The receptors were gathered from a man younger than 40 in good health.

The rearrangement joins TRBV20-1 to TRBJ2-2; 14 bases align to TRBD2. This CDR3 is built from 14 residues. Germline CDR1 DFQATT, CDR2 SNEGSKA (reference sequence). V dropped 6 bases and J dropped 5; count of bases not matched to a gene: 2. CDR3 sequence (DNA): TGCAGTGCCAGGACTAGCGGGGGGACCGGGGAGCTGTTTTTT. It is translated as CSARTSGGTGELFF.

This clonotype was seen a few times. The chain links TRBV7-2 to TRBJ2-3; D is possibly TRBD1 (6 bases). V was shortened by 5 bases and J by 4 bases, with 13 bases between the two germline ends. The CDR3 has 14 residues. Germline lookup yields CDR1 SGHTA and CDR2 FQGNSA. The CDR3 here is CASSPGQHADTQYF. CDR3 DNA sequence: TGTGCCAGCAGCCCAGGACAGCACGCAGATACGCAGTATTTT.

V is TRBV5-1 and J is TRBJ2-5; the match to TRBD1 covers 8 bases. J lost 4 bases, V lost 4 bases, and 6 bases had no gene match. This CDR3 contains 14 residues. Germline V gene data show CDR1 as SGHRS and CDR2 as YFSETQ. CDR3 sequence (DNA): TGCGCCAGCAGCGAGGACAGGGTGGGAGAGACCCAGTACTTC. Protein: CASSEDRVGETQYF.

Only a few counts were recorded for this clonotype. The rearrangement uses TRBV4-3 and TRBJ2-2, with TRBD1 matching over 7 bases. V lost 1 base to trimming and J lost 3 bases; unmatched junction nucleotides: 5. Germline V lookup: CDR1 LGHNA, CDR2 YSLEER. There are 16 residues in the CDR3. The CDR3 nucleotides read TGCGCCAGCAGCCAAGGGAGCGACAGGGACACCGGGGAGCTGTTTTTT. Residues: CASSQGSDRDTGELFF.

The rearrangement uses TRBV11-2 and TRBJ2-1; tentatively, D is TRBD2 (6 bases). The CDR3 runs 14 residues. Germline CDR1 is SGHAT and CDR2 is FQNNGV. Trimming shortened V by 3 bases and J by 10 bases, and 16 bases separated the two germline ends. The CDR3 DNA reads TGTGCCAGCAGCTTCCCGGCAGTCGGAGGGGAGCAGTTCTTC. It specifies CASSFPAVGGEQFF.

This clonotype appeared many times. The chain is built from TRBV6-2 or TRBV6-3 and TRBJ2-7; 9 nucleotides line up with TRBD2. CDR3 length: 17 amino acids. With V trimmed by 2 bases and J by 3 bases, 11 bases remained unmatched. CDR1 MNHEY and CDR2 SVGEGT come from the germline V gene. This CDR3 reads CASSYATDQAGGYEQYF. DNA of the CDR3: TGTGCCAGCAGTTACGCCACCGATCAAGCGGGAGGCTACGAGCAGTACTTC.

V and J are TRBV20-1 and TRBJ2-4, with no clear D. The J call may not be correct, given that the DNA end is closer to TRBJ2-7. There are 12 residues in the CDR3. The V gene's germline CDR1 is DFQATT and CDR2 SNEGSKA (reference sequence). CDR3 sequence (DNA): TGCAGTGCGGGTCAGGCCGCCTACGAGCAGTACTTC. Residues: CSAGQAAYEQYF.

This clonotype occurred a few times. The chain combines TRBV11-1 with TRBJ2-3; D is undetermined. Trimming shortened V by 0 bases and J by 5 bases, and 15 bases separated the two germline ends. Per germline, CDR1 SGHAT and CDR2 FQDESV (reference sequence). The CDR3 sequence is 16 residues long. For the CDR3, the DNA is TGTGCCAGCAGCTTAGCGGCGGACGCCGGAAGAGATACGCAGTATTTT. Its protein product is CASSLAADAGRDTQYF.

This sequence joins TRBV4-1 and TRBJ2-5, with D perhaps TRBD1 or TRBD2 (6 bases each). The J call may be faulty, since TRBJ2-7 better matches the DNA end. This CDR3 is 17 amino acids long. The germline gives CDR1 MGHRA, CDR2 YSYEKL. DNA for the CDR3: TGCGCCAGCAGCCAAGCCGGAGGGGTTTTCCGAGGGGGCGAGCAGTACTTC. Its translation is CASSQAGGVFRGGEQYF.

This CDR3 reads CASSFLRGRLFF. The CDR3 DNA reads TGTGCCAGCAGTTTTTTACGGGGGCGACTGTTTTTT. The chain employs TRBV6-5 and TRBJ1-4, with D perhaps TRBD1 (6 bases). The germline V gene has CDR1 MNHEY and CDR2 SVGAGI. The CDR3 runs to 12 residues. Deletions cut 4 bases from V and 13 bases from J, with 13 bases between.

V gene TRBV29-1 combines with J gene TRBJ2-7, with 12 bases lining up with TRBD2. The V gene's germline CDR1 is SQVTM and CDR2 ANQGSEA. V dropped 8 bases and J dropped 1; count of bases not matched to a gene: 6. The CDR3 runs to 14 residues. The CDR3 DNA reads TGCAGCATAAAGACTAGCGGGAGTTCCTACGAGCAGTACTTC. It specifies CSIKTSGSSYEQYF.

This clonotype was detected only a few times. The chain carries TRBV9 and TRBJ1-2; 7 bases are shared with TRBD1. The CDR3 extends over 15 amino acids. Germline trimming cut 0 bases from V and 5 bases from J; bases unmatched to any gene: 7. The germline V gene has CDR1 SGDLS and CDR2 YYNGEE. The CDR3 DNA follows: TGTGCCAGCAGCGTAGGAGGGGGACAGCTATATGGCTACACCTTC. This gives the protein CASSVGGGQLYGYTF.

The V call is TRBV29-1, the J call TRBJ2-2, with TRBD1 as a possible D gene (6 bases). The germline CDR1 and CDR2 sequences are SQVTM and ANQGSEA. Trimming took 6 bases from V and 0 from J, leaving 11 bases between them. The CDR3 is made up of 14 amino acids. CDR3 sequence: CSVPRDTNTGELFF. CDR3 nucleotides: TGCAGCGTCCCCCGGGACACGAACACCGGGGAGCTGTTTTTT.

The rearrangement links TRBV3-1 to TRBJ1-2; possible D gene TRBD1, 6 bases. The CDR3 is made up of 17 amino acids. V was shortened by 0 bases and J by 0 bases, with 14 bases between the two germline ends. CDR1 and CDR2 from the germline V gene are LGHDT and YNNKEL (reference sequence). The CDR3 nucleotides are TGTGCCAGCAGCCAAGATCATTGGGGGGGCGCTAACTATGGCTACACCTTC. It codes for CASSQDHWGGANYGYTF.

This clonotype was seen only a few times. The gene calls are TRBV12-3 or TRBV12-4 and TRBJ2-7; 8 bases fit TRBD1. Trimming at V came to 4 bases and at J to 2 bases, leaving 7 bases not matched to a gene. The CDR3 runs to 15 residues. CDR3 in DNA: TGTGCCAGCAGTTCAGGACAGGGACCCCCCTACGAGCAGTACTTC. Its protein product is CASSSGQGPPYEQYF.

The rearrangement links TRBV29-1 to TRBJ2-1; 15 bases are shared with TRBD2. Trimming at V came to 5 bases and at J to 6 bases, leaving 2 bases not matched to a gene. The CDR3 has 14 amino acids. Germline V lookup: CDR1 SQVTM, CDR2 ANQGSEA. CDR3 region: CSVPGLAGGNEQFF. The DNA of the CDR3 is TGCAGCGTTCCGGGACTAGCGGGAGGCAATGAGCAGTTCTTC.

The chain recombines TRBV20-1 with TRBJ1-4; no firm D call. With 4 bases removed from V and 5 bases from J, the gap between germline ends came to 2 bases. Germline CDR1 and CDR2: DFQATT and SNEGSKA (reference sequence). There are 10 residues in the CDR3. CDR3 bases: TGCAGTGCTAAGAATGAAAAACTGTTTTTT. Translated: CSAKNEKLFF.

This clonotype was picked up a small number of times. The V and J genes are TRBV29-1 and TRBJ2-3; unclear D gene. The CDR3 has 13 amino acids. Germline assignment: CDR1 SQVTM and CDR2 ANQGSEA. V dropped 4 bases and J dropped 3 bases, with 11 bases sitting between them. This chain's CDR3 is CSVVSSRTDTQYF. The CDR3 DNA sequence: TGCAGCGTTGTGTCGAGCAGGACAGATACGCAGTATTTT.

The CDR3 region has the DNA TGTGCCAGCAGTTCGGGGGGGCCGCGGGGAGAGACCCAGTACTTC. Translating gives CASSSGGPRGETQYF. The genes are TRBV12-3 or TRBV12-4 and TRBJ2-5; TRBD2 matches at 8 bases. The CDR3 has 15 amino acids. The V segment lost 4 bases and the J segment 4 bases; nucleotides outside the gene matches: 8.

This clonotype appeared a single time. The chain combines TRBV28 with TRBJ2-1; 7 bases are shared with TRBD2. Germline CDR1 MDHEN, CDR2 SYDVKM. V trimming: 6 bases; J trimming: 3 bases; junction bases outside the gene matches: 11. The CDR3 is 16 amino acids. The CDR3 DNA reads TGTGCCAGCAGCTACCCCTTGGGGGGGATCTACAATGAGCAGTTCTTC. Translation gives CASSYPLGGIYNEQFF.

The gene calls are TRBV12-3 or TRBV12-4 and TRBJ2-5; 7 nucleotides agree with TRBD2. The CDR3 has 13 amino acids. V lost 7 bases, J lost 4 bases, and 6 bases stayed unmatched. The CDR3 nucleotides are TGTGCCAGCAACTTGGGGGGGGTAGAGACCCAGTACTTC. This gives the protein CASNLGGVETQYF.

The chain joins TRBV3-1 to TRBJ1-1; a possible D gene is TRBD1 (5 bases). Germline loops: CDR1 LGHDT, CDR2 YNNKEL (reference sequence). CDR3 length: 12 residues. V gave up 6 bases and J gave up 5 bases, with 10 bases separating them. The DNA for the CDR3 is TGTGCCAGCAGGGACGAGGGGACTGAAGCTTTCTTT. Translated, it gives CASRDEGTEAFF.

The rearrangement links TRBV6-2 or TRBV6-3 to TRBJ2-4, with D perhaps TRBD2 (5 bases). The J call is in doubt because the DNA end fits TRBJ2-7 better. This CDR3 has 13 residues. Germline V lookup: CDR1 MNHEY, CDR2 SVGEGT. CDR3 bases: TGTGCCAGCAGTCTTGCGGAGGTCCACGAGCAGTACTTC. The encoded protein is CASSLAEVHEQYF.

This clonotype was observed a few times. An end of the junction does not agree with germline; a read error may underlie this. The V call is TRBV6-6, the J call TRBJ2-7; 9 bases map to TRBD2. Germline lookup yields CDR1 MNHNY and CDR2 SVGAGI (reference sequence). The CDR3 is 16 amino acids. This chain's CDR3 is CASSSPRLAEIYEQYF. The CDR3 region has the DNA TGTGCCAGTAGTTCGCCCCGACTAGCGGAAATCTACGAGCAGTACTTC.

The chain joins TRBV2 to TRBJ1-2; D unclear. CDR1 SNHLY and CDR2 FYNNEI come from the germline V gene. Deletions cut 3 bases from V and 4 bases from J, with 15 bases between. The CDR3 contains 15 residues. CDR3: CASSEGTVPFYGYTF. The CDR3 DNA reads as TGTGCCAGCAGTGAGGGTACAGTCCCTTTCTATGGCTACACCTTC.

The chain joins TRBV25-1 to TRBJ2-1, with 9 nucleotides matching TRBD1. Germline V gives CDR1 MGHDK, CDR2 SYGVNS. The CDR3 is 14 amino acids. The V and J ends lost 6 bases and 10 bases, in that order; junction bases with no gene match: 10. As DNA, the CDR3 is TGTGCCAGCAGGGACGACAGGGGGTCACGGGAGCAGTTCTTC. It encodes CASRDDRGSREQFF.

This clonotype was seen a handful of times. CDR3 residues: CSARDPGQGVYEQYF. CDR3 DNA: TGCAGTGCTAGAGATCCGGGGCAGGGGGTCTACGAGCAGTACTTC. This chain links TRBV20-1 with TRBJ2-7, with 7 positions matching TRBD1. The CDR3 has 15 amino acids. CDR1 and CDR2 (germline): DFQATT, SNEGSKA (reference sequence). The J segment lost 3 bases and the V segment lost 0 bases, leaving 8 bases of the junction unmatched.

This clonotype was observed a few times. J is TRBJ2-6 and V is TRBV3-1, with D unclear. In germline, CDR1 is LGHDT, CDR2 YNNKEL (reference sequence). The CDR3 consists of 15 residues. V lost 2 bases to trimming and J lost 2 bases, with 7 bases between them. CDR3 sequence: CASSQRDTGANVLTF. The CDR3 nucleotides read TGTGCCAGCAGCCAAAGAGACACTGGGGCCAACGTCCTGACTTTC. Variable domain in full (rest from reference TRBV3-1 and TRBJ2-6): DTAVSQTPKYLVTQMGNDKSIKCEQNLGHDTMYWYKQDSKKFLKIMFSYNNKELIINETVPNRFSPKSPDKAHLNLHINSLELGDSAVYFCASSQRDTGANVLTFGAGSRLTVL.

The chain carries TRBV2 and TRBJ2-1; TRBD2 matches 8 bases. Trimming at V came to 2 bases and at J to 8 bases, leaving 2 bases not matched to a gene. Per the germline V gene, CDR1 is SNHLY and CDR2 is FYNNEI. This CDR3 comprises 13 residues. The CDR3 sequence: CASSEMGLDEQFF. CDR3 coding DNA: TGTGCCAGCAGTGAAATGGGACTAGATGAGCAGTTCTTC.

The CDR3 DNA reads TGTGCCAGCAGTTACCCCCGTGGACAGTCTAATGAAAAACTGTTTTTT. Amino acid sequence: CASSYPRGQSNEKLFF. The genes are TRBV6-6 and TRBJ1-4; D possibly corresponds to TRBD1 (6 bases). Germline V gives CDR1 MNHNY, CDR2 SVGAGI (reference sequence). The V end was cut by 2 bases, the J end by 3 bases, with 13 bases between. The CDR3 extends over 16 amino acids.

The J gene is TRBJ2-7, the V gene TRBV29-1; 10 bases line up with TRBD1. The germline V gene encodes CDR1 SQVTM and CDR2 ANQGSEA. The V gene end was trimmed by 5 bases and the J gene end by 6 bases; junction bases not matched to a gene: 7. The CDR3 contains 13 residues. CDR3 residues: CSVPGQGMSEQYF. CDR3 sequence (DNA): TGCAGCGTTCCGGGACAGGGGATGTCCGAGCAGTACTTC.

The V call is TRBV6-2 or TRBV6-3, the J call TRBJ2-5, with D perhaps TRBD1 or TRBD2 (5 bases each). Per the germline V gene, CDR1 is MNHEY and CDR2 is SVGEGT. V was cut by 7 bases and J by 6 bases, with 15 bases left in between. The length of the CDR3 is 13 residues. The CDR3 sequence is CASILSWGKTQYF. CDR3 nucleotide sequence: TGTGCCAGCATCTTGAGTTGGGGGAAGACCCAGTACTTC.